A single sample is the source of the 32 T cell receptor beta chains below, sequenced in a study of blood T cell repertoires in COVID-19. This table comes from immunoSEQ multiplex PCR, and its TCRdb copy is limited to in-frame clones, with some not included. The table has under 300,000 clones, around nine tenths seen once. Sequencing was carried out using peripheral blood. Source of these receptors: a woman in her 40s who had recovered from COVID-19.

This clone showed up just once. The rearrangement links TRBV6-2 or TRBV6-3 to TRBJ2-7; tentative D call: TRBD2 (6 bases). V was cut by 6 bases and J by 4 bases, with 19 bases left in between. Germline V gene data show CDR1 as MNHEY and CDR2 as SVGEGT. CDR3 length: 15 amino acids. CDR3 in amino acids: CASSRERYRFYEQYF. The CDR3, as DNA: TGTGCCAGCAGCCGGGAGAGGTACAGATTTTACGAGCAGTACTTC.

The V and J genes are TRBV24-1 and TRBJ1-4; the D is unclear. The CDR3 is 14 residues long. Germline V CDR1 and CDR2: KGHDR, SFDVKD. V was clipped by 9 bases and J by 0 bases, with 10 bases between them. The CDR3 region has the DNA TGTGCCACCTCCGAGGGAACAACTAATGAAAAACTGTTTTTT. This translates into CATSEGTTNEKLFF.

J is TRBJ2-5 and V is TRBV13, with TRBD2 matching 15 bases. Germline values: CDR1 PRHDT, CDR2 FYEKMQ (reference sequence). After removal of 3 bases from V and 3 bases from J, the junction contained 5 bases not matched to a gene. The CDR3 runs 17 residues. This CDR3 reads CASSLGLAGGVEETQYF. The CDR3 coding sequence is TGTGCCAGCAGCTTGGGACTAGCGGGAGGAGTAGAAGAGACCCAGTACTTC.

The V call is TRBV7-2, the J call TRBJ2-3, with D tentatively TRBD1 (8 bases). Trimming removed 5 bases from V and 3 bases from J, with 15 bases in between. The CDR3 consists of 15 residues. Germline V lookup: CDR1 SGHTA, CDR2 FQGNSA. The CDR3 here is CASSNRGGGTDTQYF. CDR3 bases: TGTGCCAGCAGCAACAGGGGGGGTGGGACAGATACGCAGTATTTT.

The rearrangement uses TRBV6-5 and TRBJ1-1, with TRBD1 matching 7 bases. The V gene's germline CDR1 is MNHEY and CDR2 SVGAGI. This CDR3 is built from 15 residues. The J segment lost 5 bases and the V segment lost 6 bases, leaving 12 bases of the junction unmatched. The CDR3 DNA reads TGTGCCAGCAGAGACGACAGGGTGAGGGGAACTGAAGCTTTCTTT. Protein: CASRDDRVRGTEAFF.

The chain couples TRBV10-1 to TRBJ1-4; D call uncertain. Germline CDR1 and CDR2: WNHNN and SYGVQD (reference sequence). CDR3 length equals 14 residues. Trimming pared 6 bases from V and 8 bases from J, leaving 16 bases between. In DNA, the CDR3 is TGCGCCAGCAGAGAGGGTTGCGGGGAGGAAAAACTGTTTTTT. Translated, it gives CASREGCGEEKLFF.

This clone has more than one count but fewer than ten. V and J are TRBV7-9 and TRBJ2-2; D possibly corresponds to TRBD1 (5 bases). The V end was cut by 1 base, the J end by 0 bases, with 9 bases between. This CDR3 spans 16 amino acids. Germline V gives CDR1 SEHNR, CDR2 FQNEAQ (reference sequence). The CDR3 spells CASSLEAGPNTGELFF. CDR3 nucleotides: TGTGCCAGCAGCTTAGAGGCAGGGCCGAACACCGGGGAGCTGTTTTTT. The complete variable domain, with remaining parts taken from reference TRBV7-9 and TRBJ2-2, reads DTGVSQNPRHKITKRGQNVTFRCDPISEHNRLYWYRQTLGQGPEFLTYFQNEAQLEKSRLLSDRFSAERPKGSFSTLEIQRTEQGDSAMYLCASSLEAGPNTGELFFGEGSRLTVL.

The chain links TRBV6-2 or TRBV6-3 to TRBJ2-3; TRBD1 matches 7 bases. CDR3 size: 16 residues. V dropped 2 bases and J dropped 4; count of bases not matched to a gene: 9. CDR1 and CDR2 from the germline V gene are MNHEY and SVGEGT. The CDR3: CASSYRTTGWPDTQYF. DNA for the CDR3: TGTGCCAGCAGTTACCGGACGACAGGGTGGCCAGATACGCAGTATTTT.

The rearrangement joins TRBV18 to TRBJ1-1, with TRBD1 matching 7 bases. Germline V CDR1 and CDR2: KGHSH, LQKENI. V dropped 5 bases and J dropped 11; count of bases not matched to a gene: 5. This CDR3 spans 11 amino acids. CDR3: CASSVDREAFF. The CDR3 DNA reads TGTGCCAGCTCAGTAGACAGGGAGGCTTTCTTT. The variable domain in full, completed from reference TRBV18 and TRBJ1-1, reads NAGVMQNPRHLVRRRGQEARLRCSPMKGHSHVYWYRQLPEEGLKFMVYLQKENIIDESGMPKERFSAEFPKEGPSILRIQQVVRGDSAAYFCASSVDREAFFGQGTRLTVV.

This clone was seen a handful of times. The chain carries TRBV5-4 and TRBJ2-1; D unresolved. The CDR3 length is 14 residues. Trimming stripped 7 bases from V and 6 bases from J, with 17 bases between. Germline assignment: CDR1 SGHNT and CDR2 YYREEE (reference sequence). CDR3 DNA: TGTGCCAGCCGCAAGTACTCTTCTGTCAATGAGCAGTTCTTC. As protein: CASRKYSSVNEQFF.

The gene calls are TRBV5-8 and TRBJ2-7; possible D gene TRBD2, 5 bases. V was shortened by 1 base and J by 0 bases, with 11 bases between the two germline ends. Germline V gene lookup returns CDR1 SGHTS and CDR2 YDEGEE. CDR3 size: 15 residues. CDR3 sequence (DNA): TGTGCCAGCAGCTTGCAACGGGGTAGCTCCTACGAGCAGTACTTC. This sequence encodes CASSLQRGSSYEQYF. The entire variable domain, with the rest obtained from reference TRBV5-8 and TRBJ2-7, is as follows: EAGVTQSPTHLIKTRGQQATLRCSPISGHTSVYWYQQALGLGLQFLLWYDEGEERNRGNFPPRFSGRQFPNYSSELNVNALELEDSALYLCASSLQRGSSYEQYFGPGTRLTVT.

The rearrangement joins TRBV19 to TRBJ1-2, with 8 positions matching TRBD1. CDR1 and CDR2 (germline): LNHDA, SQIVND (reference sequence). This CDR3 has 16 amino acids. The ends lost 5 bases at V and 8 bases at J; junction bases unmatched: 16. The chain's CDR3 is CASSLRAGTGGRGYTF. In nucleotides, the CDR3 is TGTGCCAGTAGTCTACGGGCCGGGACAGGTGGACGAGGCTACACCTTC. The entire variable domain, with the rest obtained from reference TRBV19 and TRBJ1-2, is as follows: DGGITQSPKYLFRKEGQNVTLSCEQNLNHDAMYWYRQDPGQGLRLIYYSQIVNDFQKGDIAEGYSVSREKKESFPLTVTSAQKNPTAFYLCASSLRAGTGGRGYTFGSGTRLTVV.

Only one count was recorded for this clone. This sequence joins TRBV27 and TRBJ1-2, with a weak D call TRBD1 (5 bases). V lost 6 bases to trimming and J lost 6 bases, with 14 bases between them. The CDR3 is 13 residues long. Looked up from germline, CDR1 is MNHEY and CDR2 is SMNVEV (reference sequence). The CDR3 spells CASRESGRDGYTF. The CDR3 nucleotides read TGTGCCAGCAGGGAATCAGGGAGGGATGGCTACACCTTC.

The chain has TRBV30 and TRBJ2-3; tentatively, D is TRBD2 (5 bases). V was clipped by 3 bases and J by 1 base, with 5 bases between them. Germline CDR1 is GTSNPN and CDR2 is SVGIG (reference sequence). The CDR3 consists of 12 residues. CDR3 protein: CAWSGGTDTQYF. In DNA, the CDR3 is TGTGCCTGGAGCGGGGGCACAGATACGCAGTATTTT.

The V call is TRBV27, the J call TRBJ1-6; D unclear. CDR1 and CDR2 (germline): MNHEY, SMNVEV (reference sequence). Trimming removed 8 bases at V and 0 bases at J, with 5 bases between. CDR3 length: 13 residues. DNA of the CDR3: TGTGCCAGCTGGAGCTCCTATAATTCACCCCTCCACTTT. Translating gives CASWSSYNSPLHF.

This clone was seen more than once but under ten times. The chain has TRBV28 and TRBJ1-5, with 7 bases lining up with TRBD1. This CDR3 contains 14 residues. The V segment lost 6 bases and the J segment 7 bases; nucleotides outside the gene matches: 9. Germline CDR1 MDHEN, CDR2 SYDVKM. For the CDR3, the DNA is TGTGCCAGCAGACGGGACAGCATTCCCCAGCCCCAGCATTTT. Translated: CASRRDSIPQPQHF.

The rearrangement links TRBV24-1 to TRBJ2-2; D possibly corresponds to TRBD2 (6 bases). The CDR3 is 13 amino acids. V was pared by 5 bases and J by 8 bases, with 11 bases between. CDR1 KGHDR and CDR2 SFDVKD come from the germline V gene. CDR3 protein: CATSAAGSGELFF. DNA of the CDR3: TGTGCCACCAGTGCAGCCGGGAGTGGGGAGCTGTTTTTT.

This clone was found once. The genes are TRBV7-3 and TRBJ2-2; 11 nucleotides match TRBD1. Trimming at V came to 5 bases and at J to 6 bases, leaving 5 bases not matched to a gene. The CDR3 extends over 15 amino acids. The V gene's germline CDR1 is SGHTA and CDR2 FQGTGA. CDR3 sequence: CASSRPGQGAGELFF. The CDR3 nucleotides are TGTGCCAGCAGCCGACCGGGACAGGGGGCCGGGGAGCTGTTTTTT. Drawing the rest from reference TRBV7-3 and TRBJ2-2, the complete variable domain is GAGVSQTPSNKVTEKGKYVELRCDPISGHTALYWYRQSLGQGPEFLIYFQGTGAADDSGLPNDRFFAVRPEGSVSTLKIQRTERGDSAVYLCASSRPGQGAGELFFGEGSRLTVL.

The rearrangement links TRBV4-1 to TRBJ2-3; D unclear. This CDR3 comprises 14 residues. Trimming cost V 0 bases and J 3 bases, with 7 bases left between them. CDR1 MGHRA and CDR2 YSYEKL come from the germline V gene. CDR3 nucleotides: TGCGCCAGCAGCCAAGATCCCAGTACAGATACGCAGTATTTT. It is translated as CASSQDPSTDTQYF.

This sequence joins TRBV28 and TRBJ2-3; TRBD1 matches 8 bases. Germline V gives CDR1 MDHEN, CDR2 SYDVKM. CDR3 size: 15 residues. Trimming took 5 bases from V and 2 from J; bases not matched to a gene: 6. The DNA for the CDR3 is TGTGCCAGCAGTCCCGGGACAGGAATCACAGATACGCAGTATTTT. Residues: CASSPGTGITDTQYF.

This chain connects TRBV19 to TRBJ1-6; perhaps TRBD1 as D (5 bases). Trimming took off 6 bases at V and 0 bases at J, with 12 bases between the two ends. CDR3 length: 16 residues. Per germline, CDR1 LNHDA and CDR2 SQIVND (reference sequence). CDR3 in amino acids: CASRVTDSSYNSPLHF. Written as DNA, the CDR3 is TGTGCCAGTAGGGTGACAGACAGCTCCTATAATTCACCCCTCCACTTT. Combining the CDR3 with reference TRBV19 and TRBJ1-6 gives the whole variable domain DGGITQSPKYLFRKEGQNVTLSCEQNLNHDAMYWYRQDPGQGLRLIYYSQIVNDFQKGDIAEGYSVSREKKESFPLTVTSAQKNPTAFYLCASRVTDSSYNSPLHFGNGTRLTVT.

The chain employs TRBV18 and TRBJ2-3, with TRBD1 identical over 10 bases. Per the germline V gene, CDR1 is KGHSH and CDR2 is LQKENI. The CDR3 is made up of 15 amino acids. The trim removed 6 bases at V and 4 bases at J, leaving 7 bases unmatched. Here the CDR3 reads CASSQIGQGADTQYF. The CDR3 bases are TGTGCCAGCTCCCAGATCGGACAGGGGGCAGATACGCAGTATTTT.

This chain uses TRBV7-2 with TRBJ2-7, with D possibly TRBD2 on 6 matching bases. V lost 1 base to trimming and J lost 1 base, with 11 bases between them. Germline CDR1 and CDR2: SGHTA and FQGNSA. The CDR3 is made up of 15 amino acids. The CDR3 spells CASSLGGVLSYEQYF. DNA for the CDR3: TGTGCCAGCAGCTTAGGGGGGGTTTTATCCTACGAGCAGTACTTC.

CDR3 DNA: TGCAGTGTCACCAGGGATTCTGGCTACACCTTC. Protein: CSVTRDSGYTF. The chain recombines TRBV20-1 with TRBJ1-2, with TRBD1 as a possible D gene (5 bases). Trimming left V 7 bases short and J 7 bases short, with 13 bases between. The CDR3 totals 11 residues. CDR1 and CDR2 (germline): DFQATT, SNEGSKA (reference sequence).

The gene calls are TRBV14 and TRBJ2-5; D is perhaps TRBD2 (6 bases). Per the germline V gene, CDR1 is SGHDN and CDR2 is FVKESK. Trimming took 4 bases from V and 5 from J, leaving 17 bases between them. The CDR3 length is 15 residues. The CDR3 region has the DNA TGTGCCAGCAGCCCCACCATGGGGACTGGGGAGACCCAGTACTTC. Amino acids: CASSPTMGTGETQYF.

This chain uses TRBV19 with TRBJ1-2, with 8 bases matching TRBD1. From germline, CDR1 is LNHDA and CDR2 SQIVND (reference sequence). V lost 7 bases, J lost 4 bases, and 2 bases stayed unmatched. The CDR3 extends over 12 amino acids. Written as DNA, the CDR3 is TGTGCCAGTATGGACAGGGTCTATGGCTACACCTTC. Its protein is CASMDRVYGYTF.

J is TRBJ1-3 and V is TRBV9; no clear D gene. Germline CDR1 is SGDLS and CDR2 is YYNGEE. The CDR3 runs 13 residues. The V end lost 4 bases, the J end lost 4 bases, and 9 bases lay between the germline ends. The chain's CDR3 is CASSRTGGNTIYF. CDR3 DNA: TGTGCCAGCAGCCGGACGGGAGGAAACACCATATATTTT.

V usage is TRBV21-1 and J usage is TRBJ2-7; TRBD2 is the table's D call and was not checked against the DNA. TRBV21-1 is an annotated pseudogene. This CDR3 region has 13 residues. The CDR3 loop is CASSEPAEYEQYF. CDR3 sequence (DNA): TGTGCCAGCAGCGAACCCGCCGAGTACGAGCAGTACTTC.

The count of this clone is one. V and J are TRBV19 and TRBJ2-3; 7 nucleotides match TRBD2. The CDR3 contains 16 residues. V was pared by 3 bases and J by 0 bases, with 6 bases of the junction left unmatched. CDR1 and CDR2 (germline): LNHDA, SQIVND (reference sequence). This chain's CDR3 is CASSMGGSPSTDTQYF. Written as DNA, the CDR3 is TGTGCCAGTAGTATGGGGGGGTCTCCTAGCACAGATACGCAGTATTTT.

This chain links TRBV4-2 with TRBJ2-7; TRBD2 aligns across 12 bases. J lost 0 bases, V lost 1 base, and 4 bases had no gene match. The CDR3 has 17 residues. Germline-derived CDR1 and CDR2 are LGHNA and YNFKEQ. The CDR3 reads CASSQGTSGIVSYEQYF. The CDR3 bases are TGTGCCAGCAGCCAAGGGACTAGCGGGATCGTCTCCTACGAGCAGTACTTC.

In regard to this clone: The same CDR3 also results from other DNA sequences found in this sample. This chain uses TRBV19 with TRBJ2-3, with D possibly matching TRBD2 (6 bases). V lost 4 bases and J lost 1, with 6 bases in between. CDR1 LNHDA and CDR2 SQIVND come from the germline V gene (reference sequence). The CDR3 sequence is 13 residues long. CDR3 protein: CASSSGGTDTQYF. For the CDR3, the DNA is TGTGCCAGTAGTAGCGGGGGCACAGATACGCAGTATTTT.

V and J are TRBV30 and TRBJ2-5; perhaps TRBD2 as D (6 bases). Germline V CDR1 and CDR2: GTSNPN, SVGIG (reference sequence). The CDR3 spans 14 residues. V lost 0 bases, J lost 7 bases, and 15 bases lay in between. CDR3 region: CAWSVLARFGTQYF. The DNA of the CDR3 is TGTGCCTGGAGTGTACTAGCCCGCTTTGGGACCCAGTACTTC. Filled out from reference TRBV30 and TRBJ2-5, the complete variable domain reads SQTIHQWPATLVQPVGSPLSLECTVEGTSNPNLYWYRQAAGRGLQLLFYSVGIGQISSEVPQNLSASRPQDRQFILSSKKLLLSDSGFYLCAWSVLARFGTQYFGPGTRLLVL.